The following is a T cell receptor beta chain sequence with its context. This sample is part of a study of T-cell reconstitution after alpha-beta-depleted transplantation in children. V was trimmed by 7 bases and J by 5 bases, leaving 11 bases between them. The CDR3 is 13 residues long. The germline gives CDR1 MNHEY, CDR2 SVGEGT. Unique molecular identifiers featured in how the TCRbeta library was prepared. TCRdb reanalysed the PCR reads using MiXCR and keeps one entry per CDR3 protein. The sample lists hundreds of thousands of distinct CDR3 sequences; around a third were seen once. This TCR derives from a human donor who donated a stem cell graft to a child with aplastic anemia. The chain carries TRBV6-2 or TRBV6-3 and TRBJ2-2; D unresolved. The sequences come from PBMCs from the stem cell graft donor, collected from the stem cell graft. In DNA, the CDR3 is TGTGCCAGCACGCTCGCTCGTACCGGGGAGCTGTTTTTT. Encoded protein: CASTLARTGELFF.